The entry below gives a single T cell receptor beta chain sequence along with its context. V was cut by 6 bases and J by 4 bases, with 6 bases left in between. Germline V lookup: CDR1 SGHNT, CDR2 YYREEE (reference sequence). This CDR3 spans 11 amino acids. This record comes from a study of blood T cell repertoires in COVID-19. Profiled with immunoSEQ multiplex PCR; TCRdb holds only in-frame clones, not every one. This repertoire shows approximately 76,000 clones, about 83% found once; its top ten account for 39%. This rearrangement joins TRBV5-4 to TRBJ2-3; D not certain. This TCR was sampled from an older man with active or convalescent COVID-19. The sequenced sample consisted of peripheral blood. CDR3 in DNA: TGTGCCAGCACCCGAGCAGATACGCAGTATTTT. Encoded protein: CASTRADTQYF.